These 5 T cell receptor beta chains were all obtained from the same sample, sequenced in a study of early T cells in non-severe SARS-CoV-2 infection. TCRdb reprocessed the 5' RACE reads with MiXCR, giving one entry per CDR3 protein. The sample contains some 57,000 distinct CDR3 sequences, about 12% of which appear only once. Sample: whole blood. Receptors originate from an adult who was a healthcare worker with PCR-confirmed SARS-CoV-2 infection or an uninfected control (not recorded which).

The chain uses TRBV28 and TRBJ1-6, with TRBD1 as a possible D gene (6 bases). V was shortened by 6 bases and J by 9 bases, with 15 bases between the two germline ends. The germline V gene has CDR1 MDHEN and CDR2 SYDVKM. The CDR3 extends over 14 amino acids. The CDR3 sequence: CASSYTGSGSPLHF. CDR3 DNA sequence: TGTGCCAGCAGCTATACAGGGTCGGGTTCACCCCTCCACTTT. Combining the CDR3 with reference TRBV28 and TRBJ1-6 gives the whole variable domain DVKVTQSSRYLVKRTGEKVFLECVQDMDHENMFWYRQDPGLGLRLIYFSYDVKMKEKGDIPEGYSVSREKKERFSLILESASTNQTSMYLCASSYTGSGSPLHFGNGTRLTVT.

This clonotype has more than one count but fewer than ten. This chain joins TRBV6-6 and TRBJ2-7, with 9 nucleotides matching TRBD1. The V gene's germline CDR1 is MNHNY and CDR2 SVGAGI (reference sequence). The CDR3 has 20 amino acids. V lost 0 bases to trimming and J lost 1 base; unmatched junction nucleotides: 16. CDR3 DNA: TGTGCCAGCAGTTACTCGGGTTCCGGACAGGGGCCATCACGTTCCTACGAGCAGTACTTC. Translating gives CASSYSGSGQGPSRSYEQYF.

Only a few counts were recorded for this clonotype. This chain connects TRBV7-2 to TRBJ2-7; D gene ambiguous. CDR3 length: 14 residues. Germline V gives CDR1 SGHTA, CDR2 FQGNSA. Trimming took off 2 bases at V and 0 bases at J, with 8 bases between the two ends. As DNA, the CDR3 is TGTGCCAGCAGCTTACAACCCAGCTCCTACGAGCAGTACTTC. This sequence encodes CASSLQPSSYEQYF.

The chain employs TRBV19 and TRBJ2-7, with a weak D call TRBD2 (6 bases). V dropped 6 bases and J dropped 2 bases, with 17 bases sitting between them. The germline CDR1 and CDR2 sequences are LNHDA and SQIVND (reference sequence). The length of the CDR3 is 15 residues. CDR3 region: CASRGGPHGTYEQYF. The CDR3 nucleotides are TGTGCCAGTAGGGGGGGACCGCATGGGACCTACGAGCAGTACTTC.

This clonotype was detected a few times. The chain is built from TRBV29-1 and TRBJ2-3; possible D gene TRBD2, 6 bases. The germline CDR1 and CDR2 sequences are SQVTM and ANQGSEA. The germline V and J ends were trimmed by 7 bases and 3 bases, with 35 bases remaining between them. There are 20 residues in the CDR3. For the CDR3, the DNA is TGCAGCGCCGCTCGGCGGGACTCGTCTCCCTGGCGGGCTAGTACAGATACGCAGTATTTT. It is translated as CSAARRDSSPWRASTDTQYF.